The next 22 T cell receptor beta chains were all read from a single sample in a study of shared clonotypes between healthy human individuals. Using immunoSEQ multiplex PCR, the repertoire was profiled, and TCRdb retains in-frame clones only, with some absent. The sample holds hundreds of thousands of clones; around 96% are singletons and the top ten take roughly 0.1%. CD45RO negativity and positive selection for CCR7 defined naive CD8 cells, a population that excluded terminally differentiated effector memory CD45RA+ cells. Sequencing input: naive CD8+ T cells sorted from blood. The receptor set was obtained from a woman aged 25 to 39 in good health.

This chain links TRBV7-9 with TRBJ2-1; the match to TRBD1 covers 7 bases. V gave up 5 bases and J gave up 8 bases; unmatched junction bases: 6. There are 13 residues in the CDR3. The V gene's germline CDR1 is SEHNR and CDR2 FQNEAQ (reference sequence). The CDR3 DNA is TGTGCCAGCAGCCTAGACAGGGTTGATGAGCAGTTCTTC. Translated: CASSLDRVDEQFF. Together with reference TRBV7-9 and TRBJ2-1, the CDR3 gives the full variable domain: DTGVSQNPRHKITKRGQNVTFRCDPISEHNRLYWYRQTLGQGPEFLTYFQNEAQLEKSRLLSDRFSAERPKGSFSTLEIQRTEQGDSAMYLCASSLDRVDEQFFGPGTRLTVL.

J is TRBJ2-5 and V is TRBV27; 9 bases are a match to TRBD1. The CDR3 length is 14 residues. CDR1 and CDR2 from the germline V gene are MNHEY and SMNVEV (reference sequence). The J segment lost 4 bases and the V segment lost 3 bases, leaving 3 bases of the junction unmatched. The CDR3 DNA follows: TGTGCCAGCAGTTTTACAGGGGGCGTAGAGACCCAGTACTTC. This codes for CASSFTGGVETQYF.

The DNA for the CDR3 is TGTGCCAGCAGCTTCGGCGGGCCATCCTACAATGAGCAGTTCTTC. Amino acid sequence: CASSFGGPSYNEQFF. V usage is TRBV5-8 and J usage is TRBJ2-1, with D possibly matching TRBD2 (5 bases). The CDR3 consists of 15 residues. Germline V gene lookup returns CDR1 SGHTS and CDR2 YDEGEE. The V and J ends lost 2 bases and 1 base respectively, with 10 bases between them.

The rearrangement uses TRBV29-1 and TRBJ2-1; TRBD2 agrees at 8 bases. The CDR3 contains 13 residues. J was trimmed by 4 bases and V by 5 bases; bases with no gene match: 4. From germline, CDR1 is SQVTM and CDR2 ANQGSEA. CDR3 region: CSVLAGFYNEQFF. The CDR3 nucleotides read TGCAGCGTTCTAGCGGGTTTTTACAATGAGCAGTTCTTC.

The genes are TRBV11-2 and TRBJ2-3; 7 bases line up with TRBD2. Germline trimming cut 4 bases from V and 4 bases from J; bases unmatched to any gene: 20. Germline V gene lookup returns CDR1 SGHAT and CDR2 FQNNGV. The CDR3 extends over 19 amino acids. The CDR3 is CASSSTARDVARGADTQYF. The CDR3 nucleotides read TGTGCCAGCAGCTCCACAGCGAGGGACGTCGCCCGGGGGGCAGATACGCAGTATTTT.

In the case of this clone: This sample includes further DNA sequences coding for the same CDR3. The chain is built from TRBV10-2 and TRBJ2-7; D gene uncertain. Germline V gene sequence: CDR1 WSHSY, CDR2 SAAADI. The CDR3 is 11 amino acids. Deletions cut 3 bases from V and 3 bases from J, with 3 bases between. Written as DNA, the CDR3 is TGCGCCAGCAGTGAAAGCTACGAGCAGTACTTC. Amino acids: CASSESYEQYF.

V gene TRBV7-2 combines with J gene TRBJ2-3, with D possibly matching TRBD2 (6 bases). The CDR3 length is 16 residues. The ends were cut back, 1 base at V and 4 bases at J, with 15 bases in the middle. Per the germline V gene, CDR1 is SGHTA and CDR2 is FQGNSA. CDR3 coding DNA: TGTGCCAGCAGCTTAGTACTCGGGTCGGGGGCAGATACGCAGTATTTT. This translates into CASSLVLGSGADTQYF.

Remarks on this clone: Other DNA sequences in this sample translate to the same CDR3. CDR3 DNA: TGTGCCAGCAGTTTAGCGGGCAGATCCTACGAGCAGTACTTC. Encoded protein: CASSLAGRSYEQYF. This chain connects TRBV27 to TRBJ2-7, with D possibly matching TRBD2 (5 bases). Deletions cut 2 bases from V and 1 base from J, with 9 bases between. From germline, CDR1 is MNHEY and CDR2 SMNVEV (reference sequence). The CDR3 is made up of 14 amino acids.

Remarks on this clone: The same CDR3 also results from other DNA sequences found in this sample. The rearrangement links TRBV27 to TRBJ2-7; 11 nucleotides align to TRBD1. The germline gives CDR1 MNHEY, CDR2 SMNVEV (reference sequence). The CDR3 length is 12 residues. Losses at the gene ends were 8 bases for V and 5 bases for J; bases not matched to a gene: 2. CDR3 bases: TGTGCCAGCCGGACAGGGGGCGACGAGCAGTACTTC. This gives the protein CASRTGGDEQYF.

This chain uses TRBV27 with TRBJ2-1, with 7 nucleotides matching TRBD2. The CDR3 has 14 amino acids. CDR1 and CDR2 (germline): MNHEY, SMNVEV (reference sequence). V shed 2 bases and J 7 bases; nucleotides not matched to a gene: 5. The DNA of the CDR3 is TGTGCCAGCAGTTTACGCGGGAGCATGAATGAGCAGTTCTTC. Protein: CASSLRGSMNEQFF.

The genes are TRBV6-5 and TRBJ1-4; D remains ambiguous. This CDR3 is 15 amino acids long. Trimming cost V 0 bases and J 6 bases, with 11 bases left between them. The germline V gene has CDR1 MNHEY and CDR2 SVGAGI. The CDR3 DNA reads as TGTGCCAGCAGTTACTCGTACACAGTAGATGAAAAACTGTTTTTT. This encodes CASSYSYTVDEKLFF.

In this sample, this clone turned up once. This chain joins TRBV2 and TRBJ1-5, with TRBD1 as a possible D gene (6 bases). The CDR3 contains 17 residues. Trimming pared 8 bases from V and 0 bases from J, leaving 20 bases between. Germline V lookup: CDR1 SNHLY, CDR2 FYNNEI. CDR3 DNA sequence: TGTGCCAGCCGACGGGGACACCCGGGCCCTAGCAATCAGCCCCAGCATTTT. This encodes CASRRGHPGPSNQPQHF.

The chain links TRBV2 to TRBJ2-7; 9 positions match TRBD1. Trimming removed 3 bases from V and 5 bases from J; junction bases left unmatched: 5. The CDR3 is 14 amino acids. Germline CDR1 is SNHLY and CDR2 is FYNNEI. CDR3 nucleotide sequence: TGTGCCAGCAGTGATGGGACAGGGTATCACGAGCAGTACTTC. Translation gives CASSDGTGYHEQYF.

Here the CDR3 DNA reads TGCAGCGTTGAGGGGATACAGGGGACGAGCTCCTACGAGCAGTACTTC. Translated, it gives CSVEGIQGTSSYEQYF. The rearrangement uses TRBV29-1 and TRBJ2-7; TRBD1 aligns across 7 bases. V was pared by 3 bases and J by 0 bases, with 11 bases of the junction left unmatched. Germline CDR1 SQVTM, CDR2 ANQGSEA. This CDR3 region has 16 residues.

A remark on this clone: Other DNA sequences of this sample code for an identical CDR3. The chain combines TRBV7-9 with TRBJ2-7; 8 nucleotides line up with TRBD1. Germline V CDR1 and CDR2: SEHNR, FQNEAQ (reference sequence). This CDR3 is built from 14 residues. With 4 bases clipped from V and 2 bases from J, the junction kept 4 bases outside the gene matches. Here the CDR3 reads CASSSGTGTYEQYF. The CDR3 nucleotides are TGTGCCAGCAGCTCAGGGACAGGAACCTACGAGCAGTACTTC.

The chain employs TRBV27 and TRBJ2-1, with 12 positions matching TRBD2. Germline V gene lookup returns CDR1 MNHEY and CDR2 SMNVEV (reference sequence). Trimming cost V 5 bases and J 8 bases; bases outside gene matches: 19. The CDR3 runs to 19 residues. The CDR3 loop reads CASSLSRVGPSGRGHEQFF. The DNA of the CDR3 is TGTGCCAGCAGTCTCTCCCGGGTGGGTCCTAGCGGGAGGGGTCATGAGCAGTTCTTC.

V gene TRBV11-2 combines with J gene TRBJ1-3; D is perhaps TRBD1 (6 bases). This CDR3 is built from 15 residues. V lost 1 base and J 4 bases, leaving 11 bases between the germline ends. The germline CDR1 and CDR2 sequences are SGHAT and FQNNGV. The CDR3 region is CASSLVTGTGNTIYF. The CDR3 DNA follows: TGTGCCAGCAGCTTAGTAACAGGGACGGGAAACACCATATATTTT.

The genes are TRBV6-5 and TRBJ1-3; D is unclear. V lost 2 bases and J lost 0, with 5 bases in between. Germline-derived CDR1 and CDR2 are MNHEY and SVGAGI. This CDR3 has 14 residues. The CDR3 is CASSYGSSGNTIYF. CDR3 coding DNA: TGTGCCAGCAGTTACGGCAGCTCTGGAAACACCATATATTTT.

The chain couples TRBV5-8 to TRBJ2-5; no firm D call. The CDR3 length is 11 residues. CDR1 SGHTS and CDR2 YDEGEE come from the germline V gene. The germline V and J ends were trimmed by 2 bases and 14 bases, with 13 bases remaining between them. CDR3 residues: CASSFGALCYF. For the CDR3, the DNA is TGTGCCAGCAGCTTCGGCGCTCTATGCTACTTC.

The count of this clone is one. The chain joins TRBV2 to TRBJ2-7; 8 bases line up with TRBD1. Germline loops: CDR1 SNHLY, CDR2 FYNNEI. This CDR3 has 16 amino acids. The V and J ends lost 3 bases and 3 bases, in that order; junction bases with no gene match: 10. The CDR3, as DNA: TGTGCCAGCAGTGATTTGCGGACAGGGCTTGGCTACGAGCAGTACTTC. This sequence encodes CASSDLRTGLGYEQYF.

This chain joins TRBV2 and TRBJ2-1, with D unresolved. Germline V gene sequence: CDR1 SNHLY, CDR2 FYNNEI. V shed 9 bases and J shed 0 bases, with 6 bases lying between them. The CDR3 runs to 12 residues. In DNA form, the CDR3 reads TGTGCCAGACAGAACTCCTACAATGAGCAGTTCTTC. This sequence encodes CARQNSYNEQFF.

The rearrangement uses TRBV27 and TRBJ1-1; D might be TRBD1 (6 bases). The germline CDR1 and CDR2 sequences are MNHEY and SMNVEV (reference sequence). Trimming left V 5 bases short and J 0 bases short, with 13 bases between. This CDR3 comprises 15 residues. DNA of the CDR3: TGTGCCAGCAGTGGTCAGGGGTCCCTGAACACTGAAGCTTTCTTT. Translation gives CASSGQGSLNTEAFF.